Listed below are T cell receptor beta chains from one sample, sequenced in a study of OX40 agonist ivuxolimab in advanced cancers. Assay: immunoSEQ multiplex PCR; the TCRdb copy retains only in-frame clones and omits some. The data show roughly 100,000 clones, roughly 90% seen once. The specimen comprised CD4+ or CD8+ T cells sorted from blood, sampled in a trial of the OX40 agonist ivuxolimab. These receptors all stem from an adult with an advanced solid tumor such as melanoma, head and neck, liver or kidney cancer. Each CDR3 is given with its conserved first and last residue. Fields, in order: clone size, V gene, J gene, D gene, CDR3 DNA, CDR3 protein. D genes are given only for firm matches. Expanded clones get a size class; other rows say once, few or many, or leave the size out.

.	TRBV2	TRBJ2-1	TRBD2	TGTGCCAGCAACCCGGGGGGGGGACTTGGGAATGAGCAGTTCTTC	CASNPGGGLGNEQFF
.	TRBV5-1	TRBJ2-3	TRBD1	TGCGCCAGCAGTTCTGGGACAGCAGACGATACGCAGTATTTT	CASSSGTADDTQYF
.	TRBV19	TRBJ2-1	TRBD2	TGTGCCAGTAGTCCCCGGGCTAGCGGGGGTTTCGCCTACAATGAGCAGTTCTTC	CASSPRASGGFAYNEQFF
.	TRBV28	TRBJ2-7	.	TGTGCCAGCAGGAGGGCGGATACCTACGAGCAGTACTTC	CASRRADTYEQYF
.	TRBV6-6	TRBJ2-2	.	TGTGCCAGCAGCCCCGGGCCTACCGGGGAGCTGTTTTTT	CASSPGPTGELFF
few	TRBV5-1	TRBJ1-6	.	TGCGCCAGCAGCTTGGGCTCGCAGGATTCTTCACCCCTCCACTTT	CASSLGSQDSSPLHF
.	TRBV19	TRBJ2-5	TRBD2	TGTGCCAGTAGTGCGGGGGTGCGTCAAGAGACCCAGTACTTC	CASSAGVRQETQYF
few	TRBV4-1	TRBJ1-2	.	TGCGCCAGCAGCCCTCTCACAGTTAGCCATGGCTACACCTTC	CASSPLTVSHGYTF
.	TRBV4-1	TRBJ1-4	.	TGCGCCAGCAGCCAAGAGTATGGGACGAATAATGAAAAACTGTTTTTT	CASSQEYGTNNEKLFF
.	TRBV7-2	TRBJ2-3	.	TGTGCCAGCAGCTTAGAAACAAGGGATACGCAGTATTTT	CASSLETRDTQYF
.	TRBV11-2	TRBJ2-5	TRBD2	TGTGCCAGCAGCATCGGGACTAGCGGGGGAGAGACCCAGTACTTC	CASSIGTSGGETQYF
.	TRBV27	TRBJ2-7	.	TGTGCCAGCAGTTTTAGGGACGGACCCTACGAGCAGTACTTC	CASSFRDGPYEQYF
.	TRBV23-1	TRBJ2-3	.	TGCGCCAGCAGTCAACCCGCGATCCACACAGATACGCAGTATTTT	CASSQPAIHTDTQYF
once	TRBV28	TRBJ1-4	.	TGTGCCAGCAGTTCTCACGGGACAAATAATGAAAAACTGTTTTTT	CASSSHGTNNEKLFF
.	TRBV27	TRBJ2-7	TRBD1	TGTGCCAGCAGTCGCGGACAGGGTCGCGAGCAGTACTTC	CASSRGQGREQYF
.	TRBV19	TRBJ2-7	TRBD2	TGTGCCAGTAGTACCGGGACTAGTCGGCACGAGCAGTACTTC	CASSTGTSRHEQYF
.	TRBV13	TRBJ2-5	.	TGTGCCAGCAGCCCTCCGGACTCCCCCATGGGCCAAGAGACCCAGTACTTC	CASSPPDSPMGQETQYF
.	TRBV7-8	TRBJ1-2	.	TGTGCCACGGAGGGGGTCATAGGCTACACCTTC	CATEGVIGYTF
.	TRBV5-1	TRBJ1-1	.	TGCGCCAGCAGCCCCCCACAGGACATGAACACTGAAGCTTTCTTT	CASSPPQDMNTEAFF
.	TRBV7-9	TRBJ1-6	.	TGTGCCAGCAGCTTAGGGACGGATAATTCACCCCTCCACTTT	CASSLGTDNSPLHF
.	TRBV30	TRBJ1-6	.	TGTGCCTGGAGTGTACATAGCAATTCACCCCTCCACTTT	CAWSVHSNSPLHF
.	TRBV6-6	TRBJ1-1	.	TGTGCCAGCAGACCCCAGGACACTGAAGCTTTCTTT	CASRPQDTEAFF
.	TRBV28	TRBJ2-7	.	TGTGCCAGCAGTACCTTGGGGGCGAACTCCTACGAGCAGTACTTC	CASSTLGANSYEQYF
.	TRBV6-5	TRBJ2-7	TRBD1	TGTGCCAGCAGCGAGGGACAGCTATACTACGAGCAGTACTTC	CASSEGQLYYEQYF
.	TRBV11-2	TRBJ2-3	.	TGTGCCAGCAGATACGCAACAGGGATAACTAGCACAGATACGCAGTATTTT	CASRYATGITSTDTQYF
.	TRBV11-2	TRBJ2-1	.	TGTGCCAGCAGCTTAACCCTGGGGACAAACAATGAGCAGTTCTTC	CASSLTLGTNNEQFF
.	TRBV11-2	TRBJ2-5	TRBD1	TGTGCCAGCAGCTCCGCCAGGGGACAGGGTCAAGAGACCCAGTACTTC	CASSSARGQGQETQYF
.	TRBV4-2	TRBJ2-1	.	TGTGCCAGCAGCCAAAGACCGGACCACACCAATGAGCAGTTCTTC	CASSQRPDHTNEQFF
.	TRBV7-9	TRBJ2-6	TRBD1	TGTGCCAGCAGCCCTGGGACAGCTGGGGCCAACGTCCTGACTTTC	CASSPGTAGANVLTF
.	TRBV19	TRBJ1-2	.	TGTGCCAGACAACTTTCCCGGACCGCAGGGGGCTACACCTTC	CARQLSRTAGGYTF
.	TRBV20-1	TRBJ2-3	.	TGCAGTGCTAGAGATGTAGATACGCAGTATTTT	CSARDVDTQYF
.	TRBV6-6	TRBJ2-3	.	TGTGCCAGCAGAGGAAGCACAGATACGCAGTATTTT	CASRGSTDTQYF
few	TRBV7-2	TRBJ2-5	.	TGTGCCAGCAGCTTTGGGGACAAAGAGACCCAGTACTTC	CASSFGDKETQYF
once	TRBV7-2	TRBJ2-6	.	TGTGCCAGCAGCCAAAAGGCGGGGGCCAACGTCCTGACTTTC	CASSQKAGANVLTF
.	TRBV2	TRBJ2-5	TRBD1	TGTGCCAGCAGGAGTACGGGACAGGGGGAGACCCAGTACTTC	CASRSTGQGETQYF
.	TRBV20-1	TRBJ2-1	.	TGCAGTGCAAAGGTCGGGATTGAGCAGTTCTTC	CSAKVGIEQFF
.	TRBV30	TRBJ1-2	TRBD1	TGTGCCTGGAGATCAGGGGGAAATGGCTACACCTTC	CAWRSGGNGYTF
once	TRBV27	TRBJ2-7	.	TGTGCCAGCAGTTTATTGGGCGGCAGGTACGAGCAGTACTTC	CASSLLGGRYEQYF
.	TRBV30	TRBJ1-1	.	TGTGCCTGGAATGTCGCAGGAAACACTGAAGCTTTCTTT	CAWNVAGNTEAFF
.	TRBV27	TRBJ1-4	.	TGTGCCAGCACTCAAACGTCCGGGGGGCGCGAGGAAAAACTGTTTTTT	CASTQTSGGREEKLFF
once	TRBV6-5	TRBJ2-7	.	TGTGCCAGCAGTATCAAAGCCACCTACGAGCAGTACTTC	CASSIKATYEQYF
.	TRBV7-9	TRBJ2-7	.	TGTGCCAGCAGCCCGCGACAGGATTCCTACGAGCAGTACTTC	CASSPRQDSYEQYF
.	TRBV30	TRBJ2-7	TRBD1	TGTGCCTGGAATACAGGGGGCTCCTACGAGCAGTACTTC	CAWNTGGSYEQYF
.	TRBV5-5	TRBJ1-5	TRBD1	TGTGCCAGCAGCTACGGGACAGGGTATAGCAATCAGCCCCAGCATTTT	CASSYGTGYSNQPQHF
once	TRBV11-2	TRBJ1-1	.	TGTGCCAGCAGCTTAGTCGAGGGGGAAGCTTTCTTT	CASSLVEGEAFF
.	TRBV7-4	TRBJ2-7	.	TGTGCCAGCAGCTTAGGTCTCCAGGGGTACGAGCAGTACTTC	CASSLGLQGYEQYF
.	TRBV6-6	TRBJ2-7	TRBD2	TGTGCCAGCAGTTACTCCCCCGGGACTAGCTCCTACGAGCAGTACTTC	CASSYSPGTSSYEQYF
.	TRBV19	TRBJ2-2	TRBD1	TGTGCCAGTCGTACCTTCACAGGGGCCGGGGAGCTGTTTTTT	CASRTFTGAGELFF
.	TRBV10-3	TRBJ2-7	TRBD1	TGTGCCATGGCCCCGACCGACAGGGCCTCCTACGAGCAGTACTTC	CAMAPTDRASYEQYF
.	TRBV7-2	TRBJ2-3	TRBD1	TGTGCCAGCAGCAAGGACAGGGGAGCCACAGATACGCAGTATTTT	CASSKDRGATDTQYF
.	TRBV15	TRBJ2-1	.	TGTGCCACCAGCAGAGAGTCAGTAAATGAGCAGTTCTTC	CATSRESVNEQFF
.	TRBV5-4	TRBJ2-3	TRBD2	TGTGCCAGCAGCTATGATATTAGCGGGGGGGCCACAGATACGCAGTATTTT	CASSYDISGGATDTQYF
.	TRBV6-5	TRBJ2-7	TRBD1	TGTGCCAGCAGCAAGACGACAGGGGATAGGCACGAGCAGTACTTC	CASSKTTGDRHEQYF
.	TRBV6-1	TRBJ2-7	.	TGTGCCAGCAGCAAGACCCCCTACGAGCAGTACTTC	CASSKTPYEQYF